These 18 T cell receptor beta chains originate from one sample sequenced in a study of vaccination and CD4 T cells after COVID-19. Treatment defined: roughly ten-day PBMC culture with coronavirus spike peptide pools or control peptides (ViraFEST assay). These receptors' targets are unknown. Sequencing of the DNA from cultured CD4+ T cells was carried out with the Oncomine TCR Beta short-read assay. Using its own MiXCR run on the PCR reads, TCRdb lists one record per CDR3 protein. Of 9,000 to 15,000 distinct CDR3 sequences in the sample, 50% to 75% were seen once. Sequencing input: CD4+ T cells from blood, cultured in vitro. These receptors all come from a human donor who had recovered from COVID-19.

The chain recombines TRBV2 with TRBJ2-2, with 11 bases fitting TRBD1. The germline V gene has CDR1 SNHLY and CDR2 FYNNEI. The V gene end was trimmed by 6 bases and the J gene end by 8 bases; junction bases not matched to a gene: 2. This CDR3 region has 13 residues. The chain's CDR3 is CASRDRGPGELFF. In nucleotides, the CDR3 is TGTGCCAGCAGGGACAGGGGGCCGGGGGAGCTGTTTTTT.

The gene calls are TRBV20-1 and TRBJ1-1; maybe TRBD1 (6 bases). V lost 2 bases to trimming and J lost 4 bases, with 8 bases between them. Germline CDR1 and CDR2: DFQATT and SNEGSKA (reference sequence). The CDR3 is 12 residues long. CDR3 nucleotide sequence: TGCAGTGCTAGACAGGGGATCACTGAAGCTTTCTTT. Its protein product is CSARQGITEAFF.

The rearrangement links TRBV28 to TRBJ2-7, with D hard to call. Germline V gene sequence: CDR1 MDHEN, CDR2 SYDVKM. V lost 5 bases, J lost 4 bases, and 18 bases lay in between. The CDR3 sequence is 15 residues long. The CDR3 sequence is CASSKTGSFKYEQYF. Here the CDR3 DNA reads TGTGCCAGCAGTAAAACCGGGTCCTTCAAGTACGAGCAGTACTTC.

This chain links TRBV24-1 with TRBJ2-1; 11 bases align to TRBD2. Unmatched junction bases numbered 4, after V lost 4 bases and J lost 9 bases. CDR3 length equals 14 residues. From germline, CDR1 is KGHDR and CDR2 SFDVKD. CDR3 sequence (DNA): TGTGCCACCAGTGAGGGACTAGCGGCAGGTGAGCAGTTCTTC. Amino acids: CATSEGLAAGEQFF.

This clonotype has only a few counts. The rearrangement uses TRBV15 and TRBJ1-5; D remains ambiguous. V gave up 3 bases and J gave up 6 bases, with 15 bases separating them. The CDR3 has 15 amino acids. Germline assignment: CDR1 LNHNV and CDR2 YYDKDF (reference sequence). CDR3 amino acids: CATSRGFGVSQPQHF. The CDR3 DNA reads TGTGCCACCAGCAGGGGGTTCGGGGTTAGTCAGCCCCAGCATTTT.

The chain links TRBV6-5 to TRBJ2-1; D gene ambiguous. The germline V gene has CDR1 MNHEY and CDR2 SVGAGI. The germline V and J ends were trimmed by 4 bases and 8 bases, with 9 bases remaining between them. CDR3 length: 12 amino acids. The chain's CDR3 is CASSWQWDEQFF. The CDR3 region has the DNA TGTGCCAGCAGTTGGCAGTGGGATGAGCAGTTCTTC.

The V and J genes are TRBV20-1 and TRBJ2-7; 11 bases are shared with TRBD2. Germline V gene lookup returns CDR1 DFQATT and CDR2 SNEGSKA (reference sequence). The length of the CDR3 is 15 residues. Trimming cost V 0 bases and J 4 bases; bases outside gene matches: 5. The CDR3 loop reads CSAREPVAGGYEQYF. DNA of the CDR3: TGCAGTGCTAGAGAGCCAGTAGCGGGAGGGTACGAGCAGTACTTC.

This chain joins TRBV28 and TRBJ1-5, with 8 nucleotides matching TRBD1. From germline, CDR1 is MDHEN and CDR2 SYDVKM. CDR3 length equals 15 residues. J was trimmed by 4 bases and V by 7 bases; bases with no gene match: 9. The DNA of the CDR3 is TGTGCCAGCATCTTATCCGACAGGGGAAATCAGCCCCAGCATTTT. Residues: CASILSDRGNQPQHF.

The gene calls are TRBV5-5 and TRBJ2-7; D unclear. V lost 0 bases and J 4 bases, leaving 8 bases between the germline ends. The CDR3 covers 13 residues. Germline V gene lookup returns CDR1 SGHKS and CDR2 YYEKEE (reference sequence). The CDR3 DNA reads TGTGCCAGCAGCTTGGATACTCGGTACGAGCAGTACTTC. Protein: CASSLDTRYEQYF.

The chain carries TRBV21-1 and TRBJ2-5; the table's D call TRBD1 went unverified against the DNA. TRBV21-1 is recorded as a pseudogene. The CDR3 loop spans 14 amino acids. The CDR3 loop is CASSYGDRQETQYF. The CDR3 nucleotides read TGTGCCAGCAGCTACGGGGACAGACAAGAGACCCAGTACTTC.

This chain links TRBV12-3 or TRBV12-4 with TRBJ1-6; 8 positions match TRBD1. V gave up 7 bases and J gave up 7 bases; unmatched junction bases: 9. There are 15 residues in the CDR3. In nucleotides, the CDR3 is TGTGCCAGCACCGACGACAGGGGAGGCAATTCACCCCTCCACTTT. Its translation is CASTDDRGGNSPLHF.

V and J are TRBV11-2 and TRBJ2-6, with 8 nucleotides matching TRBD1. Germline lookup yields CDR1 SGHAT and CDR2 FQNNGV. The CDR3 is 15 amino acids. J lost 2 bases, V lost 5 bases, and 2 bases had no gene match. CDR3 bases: TGTGCCAGCAGCAGACAGGGGACTGGGGCCAACGTCCTGACTTTC. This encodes CASSRQGTGANVLTF.

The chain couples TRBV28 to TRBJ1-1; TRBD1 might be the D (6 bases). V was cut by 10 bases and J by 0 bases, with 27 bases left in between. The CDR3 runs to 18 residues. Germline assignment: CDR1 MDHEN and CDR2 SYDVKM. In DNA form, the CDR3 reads TGTGCCACCTCAAGGCTTTCCCTCCAGGGGAGCATGAACACTGAAGCTTTCTTT. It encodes CATSRLSLQGSMNTEAFF.

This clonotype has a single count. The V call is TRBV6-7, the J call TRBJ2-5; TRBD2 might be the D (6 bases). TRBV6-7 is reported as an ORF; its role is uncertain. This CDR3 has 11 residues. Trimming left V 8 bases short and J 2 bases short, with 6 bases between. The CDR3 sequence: CASGLQETQYF. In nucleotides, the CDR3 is TGTGCCAGCGGACTACAAGAGACCCAGTACTTC.

CDR3 amino acids: CASSLYVLGQESIRRNQPQHF. The DNA for the CDR3 is TGTGCCAGCAGTTTATACGTGTTGGGACAGGAATCAATACGACGCAATCAGCCCCAGCATTTT. J is TRBJ1-5 and V is TRBV12-3 or TRBV12-4, with 8 bases matching TRBD1. The V gene end was trimmed by 2 bases and the J gene end by 2 bases; junction bases not matched to a gene: 20. This CDR3 region has 21 residues.

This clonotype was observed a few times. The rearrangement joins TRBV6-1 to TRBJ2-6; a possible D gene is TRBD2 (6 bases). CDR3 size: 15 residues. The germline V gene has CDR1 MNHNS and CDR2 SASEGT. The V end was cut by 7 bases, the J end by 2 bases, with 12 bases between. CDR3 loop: CASNKPGAGANVLTF. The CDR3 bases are TGTGCCAGCAACAAGCCGGGGGCTGGGGCCAACGTCCTGACTTTC.

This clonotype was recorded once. DNA of the CDR3: TGCAGTGCTACCCTCCCGGGGCGTTTAACTGAAGCTTTCTTT. This translates into CSATLPGRLTEAFF. This chain joins TRBV20-1 and TRBJ1-1; TRBD1 might be the D (5 bases). The CDR3 contains 14 residues. V was clipped by 4 bases and J by 5 bases, with 17 bases between them. Germline CDR1 is DFQATT and CDR2 is SNEGSKA (reference sequence).

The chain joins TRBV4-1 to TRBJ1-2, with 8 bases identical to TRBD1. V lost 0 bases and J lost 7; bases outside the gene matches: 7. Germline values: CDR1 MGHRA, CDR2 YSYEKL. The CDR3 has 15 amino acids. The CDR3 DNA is TGCGCCAGCAGCCAAGATTCCTCAGGGGGCTTTGGCTACACCTTC. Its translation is CASSQDSSGGFGYTF.